This entry lists 4 T cell receptor beta chains sequenced from one sample in a study of T-cell memory formation after mild COVID-19. TCRdb re-called the 5' RACE reads through MiXCR, storing one row per CDR3 protein. The sample yields about 270,000 distinct CDR3 sequences, approximately 15% seen once. The sequencing input was PBMCs or a T cell subset sorted from them (not recorded which). These receptors were obtained from an adult woman who had mild COVID-19 (a few samples of this study predate the infection). Cell type and time point are not known.

The chain links TRBV20-1 to TRBJ1-5, with D maybe TRBD1 (6 bases). Germline V lookup: CDR1 DFQATT, CDR2 SNEGSKA (reference sequence). The CDR3 sequence is 16 residues long. V lost 5 bases and J 1 base, leaving 18 bases between the germline ends. The chain's CDR3 is CSASASGTTSNQPQHF. For the CDR3, the DNA is TGCAGTGCTTCCGCGTCCGGGACAACAAGCAATCAGCCCCAGCATTTT.

This clonotype was seen a handful of times. V is TRBV7-9 and J is TRBJ2-1; D is perhaps TRBD1 or TRBD2 (9 bases each). Germline CDR1 and CDR2: SEHNR and FQNEAQ (reference sequence). This CDR3 contains 17 residues. The V end lost 5 bases, the J end lost 8 bases, and 25 bases lay between the germline ends. CDR3 coding DNA: TGTGCCAGCAGCGGCGGGAGGGACAGGGTTTTTTCGGATGAGCAGTTCTTC. Translated: CASSGGRDRVFSDEQFF.

This clonotype has just a few counts. The CDR3 DNA is TGCGCCAGCGCGGCCAATCCCACAGATACGCAGTATTTT. Residues: CASAANPTDTQYF. The gene calls are TRBV5-1 and TRBJ2-3; D is ambiguous. This CDR3 region has 13 residues. Trimming removed 7 bases from V and 2 bases from J, with 11 bases in between. Germline V gene sequence: CDR1 SGHRS, CDR2 YFSETQ.

V usage is TRBV11-2 and J usage is TRBJ1-1; D gene uncertain. The germline V gene encodes CDR1 SGHAT and CDR2 FQNNGV. The V and J ends lost 5 bases and 4 bases respectively, with 11 bases between them. This CDR3 has 13 residues. The CDR3: CASSPPVGTEAFF. The CDR3 DNA reads TGTGCCAGCAGCCCCCCGGTCGGCACTGAAGCTTTCTTT.